This T cell receptor gamma chain was captured by sequencing in a study of human gamma delta and Vdelta1 T cells. Points on this clone: Its specificity is unknown. Other DNA sequences in this specimen translate into the identical CDR3.

TCRdb re-identified clones in the PCR reads via CATT. In the table there are about 5,100 gamma-chain clones, less than 40% of which are singletons. The study's findings and limits: Delta One T cells were reportedly polyclonal and broadly cytotoxic against acute myeloid leukemia.

Germline values: CDR1 EGSTGY, CDR2 YDSYTSSV. V gave up 0 bases and J gave up 1 base; unmatched junction bases: 6. The CDR3 is 15 residues long. The specimen sequenced was Vdelta1 gamma-delta T cells from blood grown in culture (DOT cells). This TCR came from a human donor in good health. The V gene is TRGV4, the J gene TRGJ1 or TRGJ2. The CDR3 loop reads CATWDGPANYYKKLF. The CDR3 nucleotides are TGTGCCACCTGGGATGGGCCGGCTAATTATTATAAGAAACTCTTT.